These 10 T cell receptor beta chains originate from one sample sequenced in a study of OX40 agonist ivuxolimab in advanced cancers. Using immunoSEQ multiplex PCR, the repertoire was profiled, and TCRdb retains in-frame clones only, with some absent. Of 55,000 to 70,000 clones listed, roughly 84% are singletons. Source: CD4+ or CD8+ T cells sorted from blood, taken in a trial of the OX40 agonist ivuxolimab. These receptors were obtained from an adult with an advanced solid tumor such as melanoma, head and neck, liver or kidney cancer.

This clone appeared once. The J gene is TRBJ2-3, the V gene TRBV12-5; D may correspond to TRBD1 or TRBD2 (5 bases each). The V gene lost 1 base and the J gene lost 1 base, with 6 bases spanning the gap. Germline CDR1 and CDR2: LGHNT and FRNRAP. CDR3 length equals 14 residues. CDR3 loop: CASGLGGGTDTQYF. The CDR3 DNA sequence: TGTGCTAGTGGTTTGGGAGGGGGCACAGATACGCAGTATTTT.

J is TRBJ1-4 and V is TRBV6-5; D unresolved. The CDR3 has 16 residues. Trimming stripped 2 bases from V and 0 bases from J, with 10 bases between. Germline loops: CDR1 MNHEY, CDR2 SVGAGI. CDR3 nucleotides: TGTGCCAGCAGTTACGCTCTCTGGGCAACTAATGAAAAACTGTTTTTT. The encoded protein is CASSYALWATNEKLFF.

The chain has TRBV7-3 and TRBJ2-3; D is uncertain. Germline CDR1 and CDR2: SGHTA and FQGTGA. This CDR3 is built from 13 residues. The germline V and J ends were trimmed by 0 bases and 5 bases, with 6 bases remaining between them. CDR3 residues: CASSLTRRDTQYF. The CDR3 DNA is TGTGCCAGCAGCTTAACGAGGAGAGATACGCAGTATTTT.

The J gene is TRBJ2-2, the V gene TRBV5-1; unclear D gene. Germline V gives CDR1 SGHRS, CDR2 YFSETQ. V dropped 4 bases and J dropped 5 bases, with 9 bases sitting between them. The CDR3 length is 13 residues. CDR3 sequence: CASSEDGTGELFF. In DNA form, the CDR3 reads TGCGCCAGCAGCGAGGACGGGACCGGGGAGCTGTTTTTT.

This clone rates as medium-sized. The chain recombines TRBV5-6 with TRBJ2-7, with D hard to call. Germline loops: CDR1 SGHDT, CDR2 YYEEEE. V was pared by 4 bases and J by 6 bases, with 20 bases between. The CDR3 covers 15 residues. The CDR3 loop is CASSPISGIPSEQYF. The CDR3 bases are TGTGCCAGCAGCCCAATTTCAGGAATTCCTAGCGAGCAGTACTTC.

This sequence joins TRBV30 and TRBJ2-7; a possible D gene is TRBD1 (6 bases). V gave up 0 bases and J gave up 7 bases, with 19 bases separating them. Germline CDR1 reads GTSNPN; CDR2 reads SVGIG (reference sequence). This CDR3 has 15 residues. As DNA, the CDR3 is TGTGCCTGGAGTGTAGGGGACAAGACCTTGGGGGAGCAGTACTTC. It encodes CAWSVGDKTLGEQYF.

This rearrangement joins TRBV28 to TRBJ1-1; D gene unclear. V lost 5 bases to trimming and J lost 5 bases, with 15 bases between them. Germline loops: CDR1 MDHEN, CDR2 SYDVKM. The CDR3 loop spans 14 amino acids. CDR3 DNA sequence: TGTGCCAGCAGTGCCTTACAAGGGCGAACTGAAGCTTTCTTT. Translation gives CASSALQGRTEAFF.

In its sample, this clone was seen a few times. The J gene is TRBJ1-1, the V gene TRBV2, with D perhaps TRBD1 (6 bases). Germline CDR1 and CDR2: SNHLY and FYNNEI. The CDR3 extends over 13 amino acids. The V gene lost 0 bases and the J gene lost 9 bases, with 11 bases spanning the gap. CDR3 region: CASSEAYRAQAFF. As DNA, the CDR3 is TGTGCCAGCAGTGAAGCATACAGGGCTCAAGCTTTCTTT.

V is TRBV6-4 and J is TRBJ2-2; no reliable D call. The CDR3 sequence is 13 residues long. The germline V gene encodes CDR1 MRHNA and CDR2 SNTAGT. The ends were cut back, 6 bases at V and 0 bases at J, with 5 bases in the middle. The CDR3 loop is CASSEANTGELFF. CDR3 nucleotides: TGTGCCAGCAGCGAGGCGAACACCGGGGAGCTGTTTTTT.

The rearrangement links TRBV25-1 to TRBJ2-7; D may be TRBD1 (6 bases). The CDR3 is made up of 16 amino acids. Trimming left V 5 bases short and J 0 bases short, with 17 bases between. From germline, CDR1 is MGHDK and CDR2 SYGVNS. The CDR3 DNA follows: TGTGCCAGCAGTTCTTTAGGGCAGGGGAACTCCTACGAGCAGTACTTC. Protein sequence: CASSSLGQGNSYEQYF.